These 29 T cell receptor beta chains were sequenced from one sample in a study of intratumoral heterogeneity in liver cancer. This table comes from immunoSEQ multiplex PCR, and its TCRdb copy is limited to in-frame clones, with some not included. The sample lists over 20,000 clones, around 73% occurring once. Source: tumor-adjacent normal tissue, taken before any cancer treatment. The origin of the receptors is a woman in her seventies with hepatocellular carcinoma.

The chain employs TRBV30 and TRBJ2-2; TRBD2 aligns across 10 bases. Germline V gene sequence: CDR1 GTSNPN, CDR2 SVGIG (reference sequence). The ends lost 3 bases at V and 5 bases at J; junction bases unmatched: 6. CDR3 length equals 15 residues. The CDR3 DNA sequence: TGTGCCTGGAGCCCGGGACTAGCGAGGACCGGGGAGCTGTTTTTT. It translates to CAWSPGLARTGELFF.

The chain is built from TRBV28 and TRBJ1-1; D perhaps matches TRBD1 (6 bases). CDR3 size: 14 residues. V gave up 7 bases and J gave up 6 bases, with 18 bases separating them. The germline V gene has CDR1 MDHEN and CDR2 SYDVKM. CDR3 amino acids: CASTRDRLLPEAFF. The CDR3 nucleotides read TGTGCCAGCACCAGAGACAGGCTCCTCCCTGAAGCTTTCTTT.

The chain employs TRBV6-1 and TRBJ2-7; possible D gene TRBD2, 6 bases. Germline lookup yields CDR1 MNHNS and CDR2 SASEGT. The CDR3 runs to 13 residues. V was cut by 1 base and J by 12 bases, with 16 bases left in between. CDR3 sequence (DNA): TGTGCCAGCAGTGAAGGGGAGGATCTCGGCCGGTACTTC. Amino acid sequence: CASSEGEDLGRYF.

This clone was counted only a few times. The rearrangement links TRBV7-8 to TRBJ2-7; either TRBD1 or TRBD2 may supply D (5 bases each). The CDR3 is 13 amino acids. V lost 6 bases and J lost 6, with 15 bases in between. CDR1 is SGHVS and CDR2 is FQNEAQ in the germline V gene. The CDR3 spells CASRPGTAGEQYF. The CDR3 DNA reads as TGTGCCAGCAGGCCCGGGACCGCGGGCGAGCAGTACTTC. Based on the CDR3 plus reference TRBV7-8 and TRBJ2-7, the full variable domain is GAGVSQSPRYKVAKRGQDVALRCDPISGHVSLFWYQQALGQGPEFLTYFQNEAQLDKSGLPSDRFFAERPEGSVSTLKIQRTQQEDSAVYLCASRPGTAGEQYFGPGTRLTVT.

This clone is judged medium-sized. The J gene is TRBJ2-1, the V gene TRBV14, with TRBD2 matching over 13 bases. With 4 bases clipped from V and 2 bases from J, the junction kept 5 bases outside the gene matches. CDR3 length equals 17 residues. The germline CDR1 and CDR2 sequences are SGHDN and FVKESK. The CDR3 protein is CASSRPGLAGPYNEQFF. In DNA form, the CDR3 reads TGTGCCAGCAGCCGCCCGGGACTAGCGGGACCCTACAATGAGCAGTTCTTC.

This CDR3 is CASSLGSYGYTF. The CDR3, as DNA: TGTGCCAGCAGCTTGGGGAGTTATGGCTACACCTTC. V gene TRBV7-9 combines with J gene TRBJ1-2; D gene ambiguous. The CDR3 covers 12 residues. CDR1 SEHNR and CDR2 FQNEAQ come from the germline V gene (reference sequence). Trimming removed 3 bases at V and 5 bases at J, with 7 bases between.

The CDR3: CASSFGGFSETQYF. The DNA of the CDR3 is TGTGCCAGTAGTTTCGGCGGGTTTTCGGAGACCCAGTACTTC. The chain recombines TRBV19 with TRBJ2-5, with D tentatively TRBD2 (5 bases). The CDR3 runs to 14 residues. CDR1 LNHDA and CDR2 SQIVND come from the germline V gene (reference sequence). Trimming cost V 5 bases and J 5 bases, with 15 bases left between them.

CDR3 nucleotides: TGTGCCAGTCCACGACTTGATACAGGGGTTCGGGAGCAGTTCTTC. Its translation is CASPRLDTGVREQFF. The chain employs TRBV19 and TRBJ2-1, with 7 bases matching TRBD1. The CDR3 contains 15 residues. With 8 bases clipped from V and 10 bases from J, the junction kept 17 bases outside the gene matches. Germline assignment: CDR1 LNHDA and CDR2 SQIVND (reference sequence).

The CDR3 DNA reads as TGTGCCAGCAGCGGGAGCACAGATACGCAGTATTTT. It translates to CASSGSTDTQYF. V is TRBV9 and J is TRBJ2-3; D call uncertain. Germline-derived CDR1 and CDR2 are SGDLS and YYNGEE. V was trimmed by 3 bases and J by 0 bases, leaving 2 bases between them. The CDR3 length is 12 residues. Based on the CDR3 plus reference TRBV9 and TRBJ2-3, the full variable domain is DSGVTQTPKHLITATGQRVTLRCSPRSGDLSVYWYQQSLDQGLQFLIQYYNGEERAKGNILERFSAQQFPDLHSELNLSSLELGDSALYFCASSGSTDTQYFGPGTRLTVL.

This clone was picked up one time. The J gene is TRBJ2-1, the V gene TRBV7-8, with D perhaps TRBD1 or TRBD2 (6 bases each). The V gene lost 5 bases and the J gene lost 12 bases, with 17 bases spanning the gap. Per germline, CDR1 SGHVS and CDR2 FQNEAQ. This CDR3 is 13 amino acids long. CDR3 protein: CASSPETGAGQFF. The CDR3 DNA sequence: TGTGCCAGCAGCCCGGAAACGGGGGCCGGGCAGTTCTTC.

The V call is TRBV28, the J call TRBJ1-1, with no clear D. Trimming removed 3 bases at V and 7 bases at J, with 12 bases between. This CDR3 spans 13 amino acids. Germline-derived CDR1 and CDR2 are MDHEN and SYDVKM. The CDR3 spells CASSLKGIGEAFF. The CDR3, as DNA: TGTGCCAGCAGTTTGAAGGGAATTGGTGAAGCTTTCTTT.

The chain uses TRBV10-3 and TRBJ2-7, with 12 nucleotides matching TRBD2. The CDR3 consists of 16 residues. The germline V gene has CDR1 ENHRY and CDR2 SYGVKD. V dropped 3 bases and J dropped 6; count of bases not matched to a gene: 9. CDR3 nucleotides: TGTGCCATCAGTGACTCCTTGCTAGCGGGAGGGTTCGAGCAGTACTTC. As protein: CAISDSLLAGGFEQYF.

This clone has more than one count but fewer than ten. The chain links TRBV7-2 to TRBJ2-5, with D maybe TRBD1 (5 bases). V was shortened by 5 bases and J by 4 bases, with 17 bases between the two germline ends. Germline CDR1 reads SGHTA; CDR2 reads FQGNSA. The CDR3 spans 15 residues. CDR3 bases: TGTGCCAGCAGCGTGGGTGTAGGGGTTGTAGAGACCCAGTACTTC. Amino acid sequence: CASSVGVGVVETQYF.

This chain connects TRBV27 to TRBJ1-1; D ambiguous. The CDR3 is made up of 14 amino acids. V gave up 6 bases and J gave up 1 base, with 12 bases separating them. Germline loops: CDR1 MNHEY, CDR2 SMNVEV (reference sequence). The chain's CDR3 is CASRSGPKNTEAFF. CDR3 bases: TGTGCCAGCAGATCCGGACCGAAGAACACTGAAGCTTTCTTT.

The J gene is TRBJ2-3, the V gene TRBV4-1; D is undetermined. Trimming removed 7 bases from V and 3 bases from J, with 11 bases in between. Germline V gene data show CDR1 as MGHRA and CDR2 as YSYEKL. This CDR3 spans 13 amino acids. For the CDR3, the DNA is TGCGCCAGCACCACCGTGGGGACAGATACGCAGTATTTT. Amino acid sequence: CASTTVGTDTQYF.

This clone was observed a few times. CDR3 nucleotides: TGCAGCTGCGCCGGGCCCTTCCCCGAGCAGTACTTC. Amino acid sequence: CSCAGPFPEQYF. The chain uses TRBV29-1 and TRBJ2-7; the D is unclear. The CDR3 extends over 12 amino acids. CDR1 SQVTM and CDR2 ANQGSEA come from the germline V gene. V was shortened by 8 bases and J by 6 bases, with 17 bases between the two germline ends.

The chain is built from TRBV21-1 and TRBJ1-1; TRBD1 is taken as the D call from the table, unchecked against the DNA. TRBV21-1 is termed a pseudogene. The CDR3 sequence is 17 residues long. The CDR3 nucleotides read TGTGCCAGCAGATTGCGGAACCTAGGGGGCATCGGTCCTGAAGCTTTCTTT. As protein: CASRLRNLGGIGPEAFF.

The chain carries TRBV11-1 and TRBJ2-3, with D tentatively TRBD1 (6 bases). The CDR3 has 11 amino acids. Germline values: CDR1 SGHAT, CDR2 FQDESV (reference sequence). V was shortened by 8 bases and J by 9 bases, with 12 bases between the two germline ends. In DNA, the CDR3 is TGTGCCAGCCTCCGGGACACCACGCAGTATTTT. It encodes CASLRDTTQYF. Complete variable domain (other parts from reference TRBV11-1 and TRBJ2-3): EAEVAQSPRYKITEKSQAVAFWCDPISGHATLYWYRQILGQGPELLVQFQDESVVDDSQLPKDRFSAERLKGVDSTLKIQPAELGDSAMYLCASLRDTTQYFGPGTRLTVL.

Only one count was recorded for this clone. DNA of the CDR3: TGCGCCAGCGGGGGGGACTCTGGAAACACCATATATTTT. This encodes CASGGDSGNTIYF. The V call is TRBV5-1, the J call TRBJ1-3; D may be TRBD1 (5 bases). V lost 7 bases and J 0 bases, leaving 8 bases between the germline ends. CDR3 length equals 13 residues. From germline, CDR1 is SGHRS and CDR2 YFSETQ.

This clone was seen a single time. The chain carries TRBV29-1 and TRBJ2-1; 10 bases map to TRBD2. Germline CDR1 is SQVTM and CDR2 is ANQGSEA. V lost 5 bases and J lost 9; bases outside the gene matches: 13. The CDR3 spans 15 residues. The chain's CDR3 is CSVFLSLAGAGEQFF. The DNA for the CDR3 is TGCAGCGTTTTCTTAAGCCTAGCGGGAGCGGGTGAGCAGTTCTTC.

V and J are TRBV29-1 and TRBJ2-3; TRBD2 aligns across 9 bases. Germline CDR1 is SQVTM and CDR2 is ANQGSEA. The CDR3 spans 14 residues. The CDR3 region has the DNA TGCAATGACGACCAGCGGGAGGCGGCAGATACGCAGTATTTT. Protein sequence: CNDDQREAADTQYF.

V is TRBV5-6 and J is TRBJ1-5; D is undetermined. The germline V and J ends were trimmed by 0 bases and 5 bases, with 12 bases remaining between them. This CDR3 is built from 15 residues. Germline CDR1 and CDR2: SGHDT and YYEEEE. CDR3 in DNA: TGTGCCAGCAGCTTGGCGGCAGGTCGGGATCAGCCCCAGCATTTT. Its translation: CASSLAAGRDQPQHF.

The rearrangement links TRBV24-1 to TRBJ1-2, with D unclear. CDR3 length: 12 residues. Trimming took 2 bases from V and 7 from J, leaving 7 bases between them. The germline gives CDR1 KGHDR, CDR2 SFDVKD. The CDR3 coding sequence is TGTGCCACCAGTGATTATGGGGTTGGCTACACCTTC. Protein: CATSDYGVGYTF.

This chain uses TRBV27 with TRBJ2-2; 11 nucleotides match TRBD2. CDR1 and CDR2 (germline): MNHEY, SMNVEV (reference sequence). The CDR3 sequence is 15 residues long. V dropped 2 bases and J dropped 8; count of bases not matched to a gene: 4. The CDR3: CASSLTSGSGGELFF. Here the CDR3 DNA reads TGTGCCAGCAGTTTAACTAGCGGGAGTGGAGGGGAGCTGTTTTTT.

The J gene is TRBJ2-1, the V gene TRBV5-1; D possibly corresponds to TRBD2 (6 bases). Trimming pared 0 bases from V and 4 bases from J, leaving 14 bases between. Germline V gene sequence: CDR1 SGHRS, CDR2 YFSETQ. This CDR3 region has 16 residues. The CDR3 DNA is TGCGCCAGCAGCTTGGGGATAGCGGAAGGATACAATGAGCAGTTCTTC. It yields the protein CASSLGIAEGYNEQFF.

The genes are TRBV5-5 and TRBJ1-2, with TRBD1 as a possible D gene (6 bases). Germline V lookup: CDR1 SGHKS, CDR2 YYEKEE (reference sequence). The germline V and J ends were trimmed by 0 bases and 7 bases, with 13 bases remaining between them. CDR3 size: 14 residues. This CDR3 is CASSLARGAGGYTF. DNA of the CDR3: TGTGCCAGCAGCTTGGCCAGGGGCGCAGGTGGCTACACCTTC.

This sequence joins TRBV29-1 and TRBJ2-1; 10 bases fit TRBD2. This CDR3 has 13 amino acids. The germline gives CDR1 SQVTM, CDR2 ANQGSEA. The junction had 1 base not matched to a gene; V was cut back by 1 base and J by 7 bases. The CDR3 region is CSVEASGRNEQFF. The CDR3 region has the DNA TGCAGCGTTGAAGCTAGCGGGAGAAATGAGCAGTTCTTC.

This sequence joins TRBV10-3 and TRBJ2-1; D could derive from TRBD1 or TRBD2 (5 bases each). The CDR3 runs 15 residues. The germline gives CDR1 ENHRY, CDR2 SYGVKD. V was clipped by 6 bases and J by 2 bases, with 14 bases between them. The CDR3: CAISRSGTTYNEQFF. The CDR3, as DNA: TGTGCCATCAGCAGATCTGGGACCACCTACAATGAGCAGTTCTTC.

The V call is TRBV5-4, the J call TRBJ2-6; D is perhaps TRBD1 or TRBD2 (6 bases each). CDR3 size: 16 residues. V was cut by 0 bases and J by 4 bases, with 11 bases left in between. CDR1 is SGHNT, CDR2 YYREEE, per germline (reference sequence). The CDR3 DNA follows: TGTGCCAGCAGCTTGGGCGGGACATCGGGGGCCAACGTCCTGACTTTC. Translated, it gives CASSLGGTSGANVLTF.